This T cell receptor beta chain was identified in a study of PD-1 blockade in classical Hodgkin lymphoma (dated by TCRdb to about 2020). In terms of the full investigation: Nivolumab dosing was 3 mg/kg intravenously every 2 weeks, continuing until either disease progression or unacceptable toxicity. A peripheral blood immune signature of response to PD-1 blockade in classical Hodgkin lymphoma was defined using TCR beta sequencing and CyTOF. Beyond this particular receptor, the publication reports: Trial patients with a complete response had baseline diversity similar to that of newly diagnosed patients, while partial responders and progressors had significantly lower diversity. Baseline TCR diversity was reported to be lower in newly diagnosed patients than in healthy donors and to be lower still in relapsed/refractory patients. Diversity was lower in patients who began nivolumab less than 1 year after ASCT, so these patients were left out of later analyses to avoid confounding by immune reconstitution. The study was restricted to a single clinical trial cohort, and the causes of repertoire differences, possibly disease activity or prior therapy, were left undefined. By C4D1, a significant rise was seen in CD4+ TCR diversity but not in CD8+ TCR diversity (p=0.0027 vs p=0.16), and the rise was most apparent among complete responders (p=0.02).

In this sample, this clone turned up a few times. Its antigen remains undetermined. Nothing much larger sits one base from this clone, and base qualities are not available. The Qiagen DNeasy kit was used to extract genomic DNA both from unsorted PBMCs and from the negatively selected CD4+ and CD8+ fractions. TCR beta CDR3 regions were amplified by immunoSEQ multiplex PCR using primers annealing to V and J segments. A synthetic immune receptor repertoire was used to minimize amplification bias, and any remaining bias was removed computationally after sequencing. As for the authors' bioinformatics: Repertoire diversity was quantified as the Shannon entropy index using custom Python scripts. Unsorted, CD4+ and CD8+ repertoires were analyzed separately, except for combined analyses in which CD4+ and CD8+ sequences were merged in silico. Clonal expansion was defined as a frequency increase of at least 2-fold after treatment compared with C1D1, and clones undetected at baseline were assigned a pseudocount of 0.5. Clones with 0 or 1 copy at C1D1 were classified as singleton clones, and clones with 2 or more copies were classified as non-singleton clones. Clones expanded in unsorted samples were labelled as CD4+, CD8+ or unknown by matching protein sequences in sorted samples from the same patient. Wilcoxon tests on paired samples were used to test diversity changes from C1D1 to C4D1. The immuneACCESS repertoire file appears here via TCRdb, limited to in-frame rearrangements. These files lack a portion of the clones; in checked studies, under half of the deficit traces to unresolved V genes, and the cause of the others is not known. Clone size and V and J calls were adopted from that table, with D and trimming inferred from the DNA. The sample table records 30,000 to 40,000 clones; over 65% of these occur just once. Less than 20% of the sample comes from the top ten.

CDR1 is given as LNHDA and CDR2 as SQIVND, both from the germline V gene (reference sequence). V gives up 5 bases and J gives up 0 bases, and the segment between their germline ends measures 13 bases. The CDR3 runs 15 residues from the cysteine to the phenylalanine. CDR3 DNA only is kept here, 45 bases in frame from base 1. Explained via the paper, the time point label denotes: cycle 2 day 1 (C2D1) of nivolumab. Every trial patient had relapsed after autologous stem cell transplantation, and cohorts A, B and C differed in prior brentuximab vedotin exposure. The trial cohort was composed of about 60 patients with relapsed/refractory classical Hodgkin lymphoma, for whom complete response, partial response or progressive disease was recorded as best overall response. In the multi-cohort phase II CheckMate 205 trial, trial patients received single-agent nivolumab. Best overall response was determined by an independent review committee according to the 2007 International Working Group response criteria. Trial PBMCs were obtained immediately prior to nivolumab initiation (C1D1) and on therapy at cycle 2 day 1 and cycle 4 day 1. Peripheral blood was collected in 8 mL Vacutainer Cell Preparation Tubes, from which PBMCs were isolated by centrifugation and then cryopreserved.

The chain employs TRBV19 and TRBJ1-1; the D gene remains uncertain. This sample comprised peripheral blood mononuclear cells (PBMCs), obtained before the second cycle of nivolumab. The sequence was collected from a human donor with classical Hodgkin lymphoma. The bases are TGTGCCAGTAGTCCATCATGGGGAGTGAACACTGAAGCTTTCTTT. Translated, it gives CASSPSWGVNTEAFF.